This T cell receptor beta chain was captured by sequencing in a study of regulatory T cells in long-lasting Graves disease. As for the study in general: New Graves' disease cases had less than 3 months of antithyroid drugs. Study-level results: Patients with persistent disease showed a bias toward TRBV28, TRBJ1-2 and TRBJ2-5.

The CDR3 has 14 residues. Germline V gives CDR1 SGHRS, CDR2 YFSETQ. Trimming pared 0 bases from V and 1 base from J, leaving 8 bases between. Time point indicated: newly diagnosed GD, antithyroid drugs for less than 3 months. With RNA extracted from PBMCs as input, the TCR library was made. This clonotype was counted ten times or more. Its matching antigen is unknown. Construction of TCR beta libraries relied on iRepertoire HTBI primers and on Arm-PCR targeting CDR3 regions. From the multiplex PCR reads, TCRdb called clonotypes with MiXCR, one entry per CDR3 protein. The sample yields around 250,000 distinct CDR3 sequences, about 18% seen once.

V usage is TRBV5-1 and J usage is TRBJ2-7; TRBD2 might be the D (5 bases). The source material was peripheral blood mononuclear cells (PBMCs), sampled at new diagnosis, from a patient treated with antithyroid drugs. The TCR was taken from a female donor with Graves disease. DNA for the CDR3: TGCGCCAGCAGCTTGGATCCGGGATCCTACGAGCAGTACTTC. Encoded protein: CASSLDPGSYEQYF.